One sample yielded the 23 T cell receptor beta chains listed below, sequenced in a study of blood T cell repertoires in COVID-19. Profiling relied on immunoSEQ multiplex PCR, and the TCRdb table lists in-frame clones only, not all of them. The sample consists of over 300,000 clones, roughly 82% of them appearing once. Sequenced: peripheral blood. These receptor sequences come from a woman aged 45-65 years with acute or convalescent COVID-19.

DNA for the CDR3: TGTGCCAGCAGCCAAGATCCCAGCGGGAACCCAAACAATGAGCAGTTCTTC. Translating gives CASSQDPSGNPNNEQFF. The rearrangement links TRBV4-2 to TRBJ2-1, with TRBD2 identical over 7 bases. V shed 0 bases and J 5 bases; nucleotides not matched to a gene: 10. This CDR3 contains 17 residues. From germline, CDR1 is LGHNA and CDR2 YNFKEQ.

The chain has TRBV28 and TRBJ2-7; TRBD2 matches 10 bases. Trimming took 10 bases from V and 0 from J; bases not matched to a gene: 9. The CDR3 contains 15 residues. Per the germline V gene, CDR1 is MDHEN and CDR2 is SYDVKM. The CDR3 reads CATTGTSESSYEQYF. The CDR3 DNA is TGTGCCACCACTGGGACTAGCGAAAGCTCCTACGAGCAGTACTTC.

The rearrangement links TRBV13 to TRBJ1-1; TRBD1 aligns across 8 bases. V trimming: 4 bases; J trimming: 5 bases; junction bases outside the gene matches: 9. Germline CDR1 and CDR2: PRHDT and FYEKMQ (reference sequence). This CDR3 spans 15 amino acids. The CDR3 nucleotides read TGTGCCAGCAGCTCCAATGGACAGGGATGGACTGAAGCTTTCTTT. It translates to CASSSNGQGWTEAFF.

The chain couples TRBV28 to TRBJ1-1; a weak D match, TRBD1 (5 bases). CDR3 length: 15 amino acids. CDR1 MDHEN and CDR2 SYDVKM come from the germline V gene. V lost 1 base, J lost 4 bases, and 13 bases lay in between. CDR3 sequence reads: CASSLLEGWVTEAFF. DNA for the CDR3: TGTGCCAGCAGTTTATTGGAGGGGTGGGTCACTGAAGCTTTCTTT.

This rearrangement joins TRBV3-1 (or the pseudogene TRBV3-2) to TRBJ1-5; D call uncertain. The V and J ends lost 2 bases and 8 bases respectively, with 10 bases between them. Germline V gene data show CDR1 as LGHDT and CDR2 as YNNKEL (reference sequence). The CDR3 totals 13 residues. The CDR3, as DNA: TGTGCCAGCAGCCAAAACTATTTCGAGCCCCAGCATTTT. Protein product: CASSQNYFEPQHF.

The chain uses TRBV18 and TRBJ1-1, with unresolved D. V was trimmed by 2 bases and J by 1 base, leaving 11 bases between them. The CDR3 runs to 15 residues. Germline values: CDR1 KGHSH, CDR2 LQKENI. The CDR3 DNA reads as TGTGCCAGCTCACCAAGCACAGTACAGAACACTGAAGCTTTCTTT. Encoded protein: CASSPSTVQNTEAFF.

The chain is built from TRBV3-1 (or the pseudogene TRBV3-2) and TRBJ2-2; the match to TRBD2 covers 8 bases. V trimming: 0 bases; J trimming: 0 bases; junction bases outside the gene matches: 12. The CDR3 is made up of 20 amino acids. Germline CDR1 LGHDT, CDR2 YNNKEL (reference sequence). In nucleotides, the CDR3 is TGTGCCAGCAGCCAAGAAGCCGGGGGGGGTAGCGGGACGAACACCGGGGAGCTGTTTTTT. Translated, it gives CASSQEAGGGSGTNTGELFF.

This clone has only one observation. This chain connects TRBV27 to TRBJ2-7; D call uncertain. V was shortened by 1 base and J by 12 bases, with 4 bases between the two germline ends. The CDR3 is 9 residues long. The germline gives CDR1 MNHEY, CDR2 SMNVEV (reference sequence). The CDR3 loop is CASSLFRYF. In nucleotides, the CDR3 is TGTGCCAGCAGTTTATTCCGGTACTTC.

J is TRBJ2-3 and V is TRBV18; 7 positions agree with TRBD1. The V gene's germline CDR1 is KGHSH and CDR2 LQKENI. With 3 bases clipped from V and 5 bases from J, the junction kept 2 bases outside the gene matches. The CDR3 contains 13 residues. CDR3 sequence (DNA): TGTGCCAGCTCACCGCGACAGGGAGATACGCAGTATTTT. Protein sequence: CASSPRQGDTQYF.

The CDR3 here is CASSNRGYQPQHF. In nucleotides, the CDR3 is TGTGCCAGTAGTAATCGGGGGTATCAGCCCCAGCATTTT. V is TRBV19 and J is TRBJ1-5; D may be TRBD1 (5 bases). Germline CDR1 is LNHDA and CDR2 is SQIVND (reference sequence). V lost 4 bases to trimming and J lost 5 bases, with 9 bases between them. CDR3 length: 13 residues.

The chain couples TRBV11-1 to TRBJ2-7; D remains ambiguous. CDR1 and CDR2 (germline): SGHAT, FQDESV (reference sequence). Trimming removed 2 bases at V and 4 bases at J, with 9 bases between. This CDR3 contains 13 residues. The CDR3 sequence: CASSLTGGYEQYF. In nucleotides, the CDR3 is TGTGCCAGCAGCTTAACTGGCGGTTACGAGCAGTACTTC. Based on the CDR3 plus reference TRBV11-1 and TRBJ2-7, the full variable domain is EAEVAQSPRYKITEKSQAVAFWCDPISGHATLYWYRQILGQGPELLVQFQDESVVDDSQLPKDRFSAERLKGVDSTLKIQPAELGDSAMYLCASSLTGGYEQYFGPGTRLTVT.

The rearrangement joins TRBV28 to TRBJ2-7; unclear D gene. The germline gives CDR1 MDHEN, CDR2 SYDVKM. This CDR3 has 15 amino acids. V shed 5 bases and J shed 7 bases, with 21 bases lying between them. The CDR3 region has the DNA TGTGCCAGCAGTCCCCCGGCAGGATGGGCACGGGAGCAGTACTTC. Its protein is CASSPPAGWAREQYF.

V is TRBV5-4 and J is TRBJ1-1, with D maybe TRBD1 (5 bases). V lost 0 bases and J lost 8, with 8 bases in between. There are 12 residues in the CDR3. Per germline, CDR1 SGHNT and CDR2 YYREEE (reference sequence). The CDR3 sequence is CASSLGQQEAFF. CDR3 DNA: TGTGCCAGCAGCTTGGGACAGCAAGAAGCTTTCTTT.

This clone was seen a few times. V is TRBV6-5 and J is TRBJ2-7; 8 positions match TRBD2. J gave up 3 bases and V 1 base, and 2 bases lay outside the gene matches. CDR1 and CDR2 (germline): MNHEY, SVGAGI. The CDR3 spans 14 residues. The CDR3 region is CASSYWGTSYEQYF. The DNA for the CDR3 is TGTGCCAGCAGTTACTGGGGGACTAGCTACGAGCAGTACTTC.

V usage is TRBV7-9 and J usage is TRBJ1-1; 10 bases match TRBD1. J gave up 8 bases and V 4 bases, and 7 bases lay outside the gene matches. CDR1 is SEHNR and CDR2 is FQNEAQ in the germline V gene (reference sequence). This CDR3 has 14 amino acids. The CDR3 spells CASSYTDRGPEAFF. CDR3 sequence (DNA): TGTGCCAGCAGCTACACTGACAGGGGGCCCGAAGCTTTCTTT. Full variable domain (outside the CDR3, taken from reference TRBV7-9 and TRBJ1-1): DTGVSQNPRHKITKRGQNVTFRCDPISEHNRLYWYRQTLGQGPEFLTYFQNEAQLEKSRLLSDRFSAERPKGSFSTLEIQRTEQGDSAMYLCASSYTDRGPEAFFGQGTRLTVV.

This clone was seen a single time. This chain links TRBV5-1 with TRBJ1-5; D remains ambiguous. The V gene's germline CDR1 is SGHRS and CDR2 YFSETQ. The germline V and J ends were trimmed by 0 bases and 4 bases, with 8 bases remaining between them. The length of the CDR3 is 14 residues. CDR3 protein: CASSLGMTNQPQHF. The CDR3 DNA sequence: TGCGCCAGCAGCTTGGGAATGACTAATCAGCCCCAGCATTTT.

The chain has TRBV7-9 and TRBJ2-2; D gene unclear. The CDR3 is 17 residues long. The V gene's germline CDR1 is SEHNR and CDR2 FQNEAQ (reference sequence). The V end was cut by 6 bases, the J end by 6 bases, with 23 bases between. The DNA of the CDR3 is TGTGCCAGCAGAACCGCACGATCAGATGTCCCGTCCGGGGAGCTGTTTTTT. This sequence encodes CASRTARSDVPSGELFF.

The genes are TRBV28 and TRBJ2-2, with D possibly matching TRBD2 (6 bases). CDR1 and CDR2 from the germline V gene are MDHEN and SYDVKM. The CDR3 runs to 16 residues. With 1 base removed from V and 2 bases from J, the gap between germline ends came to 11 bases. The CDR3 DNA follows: TGTGCCAGCAGTTTATACACTAGCCTCAACACCGGGGAGCTGTTTTTT. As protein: CASSLYTSLNTGELFF. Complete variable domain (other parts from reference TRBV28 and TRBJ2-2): DVKVTQSSRYLVKRTGEKVFLECVQDMDHENMFWYRQDPGLGLRLIYFSYDVKMKEKGDIPEGYSVSREKKERFSLILESASTNQTSMYLCASSLYTSLNTGELFFGEGSRLTVL.

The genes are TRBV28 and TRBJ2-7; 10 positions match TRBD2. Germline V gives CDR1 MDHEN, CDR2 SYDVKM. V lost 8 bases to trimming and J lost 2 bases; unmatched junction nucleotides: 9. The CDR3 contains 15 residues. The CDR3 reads CASFSYLAGAYEQYF. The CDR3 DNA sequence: TGTGCCAGCTTTAGCTATCTAGCGGGAGCCTACGAGCAGTACTTC. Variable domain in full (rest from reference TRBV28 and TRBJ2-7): DVKVTQSSRYLVKRTGEKVFLECVQDMDHENMFWYRQDPGLGLRLIYFSYDVKMKEKGDIPEGYSVSREKKERFSLILESASTNQTSMYLCASFSYLAGAYEQYFGPGTRLTVT.

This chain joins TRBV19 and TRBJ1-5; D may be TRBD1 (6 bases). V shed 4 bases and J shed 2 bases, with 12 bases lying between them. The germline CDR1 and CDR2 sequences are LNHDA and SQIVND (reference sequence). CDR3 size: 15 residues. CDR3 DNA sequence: TGTGCCAGTAGTACCAGGGGAAGCGGCAATCAGCCCCAGCATTTT. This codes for CASSTRGSGNQPQHF.

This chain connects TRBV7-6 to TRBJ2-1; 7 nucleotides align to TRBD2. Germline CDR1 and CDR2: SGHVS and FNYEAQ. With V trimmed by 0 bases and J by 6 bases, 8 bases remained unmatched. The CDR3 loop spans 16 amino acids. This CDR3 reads CASSLAGGSRVNEQFF. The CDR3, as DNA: TGTGCCAGCAGCTTAGCGGGCGGGAGCCGAGTCAATGAGCAGTTCTTC. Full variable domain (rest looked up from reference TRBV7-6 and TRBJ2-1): GAGVSQSPRYKVTKRGQDVALRCDPISGHVSLYWYRQALGQGPEFLTYFNYEAQQDKSGLPNDRFSAERPEGSISTLTIQRTEQRDSAMYRCASSLAGGSRVNEQFFGPGTRLTVL.

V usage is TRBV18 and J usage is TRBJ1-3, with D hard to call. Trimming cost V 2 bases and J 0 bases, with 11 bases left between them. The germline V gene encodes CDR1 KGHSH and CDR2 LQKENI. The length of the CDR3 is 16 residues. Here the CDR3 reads CASSPTTRRSGNTIYF. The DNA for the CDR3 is TGTGCCAGCTCACCAACTACACGACGCTCTGGAAACACCATATATTTT.

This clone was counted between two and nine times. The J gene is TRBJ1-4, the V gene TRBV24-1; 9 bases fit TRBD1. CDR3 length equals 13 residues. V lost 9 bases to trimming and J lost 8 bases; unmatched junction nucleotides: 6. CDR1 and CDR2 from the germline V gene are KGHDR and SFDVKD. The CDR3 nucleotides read TGTGCCACCCAACGGGACAGGGAAGAAAAACTGTTTTTT. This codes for CATQRDREEKLFF.